A selection of T cell receptor beta chains follows, all from one sample in a study of cytomegalovirus exposure and HLA in healthy donors. This table comes from immunoSEQ multiplex PCR, and its TCRdb copy is limited to in-frame clones, with some not included. The sample has 200,000 to 250,000 clones; 70% to 85% are singletons. The sequencing sample was made of PBMCs. The receptors were sampled from a woman in her thirties or forties in good health and CMV-seronegative. Both conserved end residues are part of each CDR3. Fields, in order: D gene, clone size, J gene, V gene, CDR3 DNA, CDR3 protein. D genes are given only for firm matches. Clone size is shown for a subset of rows, as once, few, many or a class of expanded clone.

>-|-|TRBJ1-5|TRBV18
TGTGCCAGCTCACCGTCGGGGTCAAGGCAGCCCCAGCATTTT
CASSPSGSRQPQHF
>-|once|TRBJ2-3|TRBV19
TGTGCCAGTAGCATACAGGTGAATACGCAGTATTTT
CASSIQVNTQYF
>-|-|TRBJ2-1|TRBV7-2
TGTGCCAGCAGCTTACCTCCCGATGAGCAGTTCTTC
CASSLPPDEQFF
>-|-|TRBJ2-2|TRBV7-9
TGTGCCGGAACACCAGGGGCGTCGAACACCGGGGAGCTGTTTTTT
CAGTPGASNTGELFF
>TRBD1|once|TRBJ1-2|TRBV28
TGTGCCAGCAGTTTTATTCAGGGGGCGCTTACCTATGGCTACACCTTC
CASSFIQGALTYGYTF
>-|few|TRBJ1-1|TRBV4-3
TGCGCCAGCAGCCAAGAAAGCGGGATAGAAGCTTTCTTT
CASSQESGIEAFF
>TRBD2|-|TRBJ2-5|TRBV5-6
TGTGCCAGCAGTCTTTCTACCTGGGGGGGGGAAGAGACCCAGTACTTC
CASSLSTWGGEETQYF
>TRBD1|-|TRBJ2-1|TRBV7-8
TGTGCCAGCAGCTTACGCCCGGGACAGGCTTACAATGAGCAGTTCTTC
CASSLRPGQAYNEQFF
>TRBD2|-|TRBJ2-1|TRBV7-3
TGTGCCAGCAGCTTGACTAGCGGGGGCAATGAGCAGTTCTTC
CASSLTSGGNEQFF
>-|-|TRBJ1-5|TRBV4-1
TGCGCCAGCAGCCAAGAACAGACCCGGGGTCAGCCCCAGCATTTT
CASSQEQTRGQPQHF
>-|-|TRBJ1-1|TRBV10-3
TGTGCCATCAGTGAGTTTCCAGCGGGAACTAACACTGAAGCTTTCTTT
CAISEFPAGTNTEAFF
>TRBD2|-|TRBJ2-5|TRBV7-9
TGTGCCAGCAGCTCCGGACTAGCGGGGGGGGATCAAGAGACCCAGTACTTC
CASSSGLAGGDQETQYF
>TRBD1|-|TRBJ2-2|TRBV27
TGTGCCAGCAGTCTTAGCCTGACAGGGGCGAACACCGGGGAGCTGTTTTTT
CASSLSLTGANTGELFF
>-|-|TRBJ2-2|TRBV5-1
TGCGCCAGCAGCTTGGGGCCCCAGGGCCCTAACACCGGGGAGCTGTTTTTT
CASSLGPQGPNTGELFF
>-|-|TRBJ1-1|TRBV15
TGTGCCACCAGGCTGGATCGAAATGGTCGGGCTGAAGCTTTCTTT
CATRLDRNGRAEAFF
>TRBD1|-|TRBJ2-5|TRBV7-2
TGTGCCAGCAAAGTCACAGGGGCAGAGACCCAGTACTTC
CASKVTGAETQYF
>TRBD2|-|TRBJ2-3|TRBV25-1
TGTGCCAGCAGTGCCTTTAGCGGGGGGACAGATACGCAGTATTTT
CASSAFSGGTDTQYF
>TRBD2|once|TRBJ2-3|TRBV7-3
TGTGCCAGCAGCAGATCGGCTAGCGGGGGAGATACGCAGTATTTT
CASSRSASGGDTQYF
>TRBD1|-|TRBJ2-1|TRBV20-1
TGCAGTGCTACATCGGACAGGCAGCAGTTCTTC
CSATSDRQQFF
>TRBD2|-|TRBJ2-7|TRBV19
TGTGCCAGTAGTACAGATAGCGGGGGGGCTAACGAGCAGTACTTC
CASSTDSGGANEQYF
>-|-|TRBJ2-5|TRBV4-1
TGCGCCAGCAGCCAAGGCCGGACAGCCCAAGAGACCCAGTACTTC
CASSQGRTAQETQYF
>TRBD2|-|TRBJ2-5|TRBV6-4
TGTGCCAGCAGGAGAGCGGGGGGCCCTACAACGGCGATAGAGACCCAGTACTTC
CASRRAGGPTTAIETQYF
>-|-|TRBJ1-5|TRBV9
TGTGCCAGCAGCGAATCAGGGGCGACGCAACAGCCCCAGCATTTT
CASSESGATQQPQHF